This TCR beta chain was recovered during a study of CD8 T cells in Susac syndrome. Reverse transcription of roughly 0.5 to 1 ug RNA was performed with random hexamers. With immunoSEQ multiplex PCR, TCR beta CDR3 was amplified across 54 Vbeta and 13 Jbeta. TCRdb passed the immunoSEQ multiplex PCR reads through MiXCR, listing each CDR3 protein once. Of some 120,000 distinct CDR3 sequences listed, 85% to 95% are singletons. This CDR3 is built from 15 residues. V was pared by 3 bases and J by 0 bases, with 5 bases of the junction left unmatched. The germline gives CDR1 SGHRS, CDR2 YFSETQ. This sequence originates from a human donor in good health. The sample comprised CD4+ T cells from PBMCs. The V gene is TRBV5-1, the J gene TRBJ1-1, with 7 bases aligning to TRBD1. The CDR3 reads CASSSDRVVNTEAFF. CDR3 DNA sequence: TGCGCCAGCAGCTCCGACAGGGTGGTGAACACTGAAGCTTTCTTT.